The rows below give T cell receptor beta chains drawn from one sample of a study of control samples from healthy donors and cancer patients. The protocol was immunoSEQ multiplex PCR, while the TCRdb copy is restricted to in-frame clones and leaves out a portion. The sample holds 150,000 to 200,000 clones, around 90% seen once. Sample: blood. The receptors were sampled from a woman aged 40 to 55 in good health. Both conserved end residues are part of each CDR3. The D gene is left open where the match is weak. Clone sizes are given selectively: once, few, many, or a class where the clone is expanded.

CDR3: CASSEFSGYEQYF; DNA: TGTGCCAGCAGTGAATTTTCGGGTTACGAGCAGTACTTC; size: -; length: 13; V: TRBV6-1; D: -; J: TRBJ2-7
CDR3: CASSLSSGELFF; DNA: TGTGCCAGCAGCTTATCTAGCGGGGAGCTGTTTTTT; size: -; length: 12; V: TRBV5-4; D: -; J: TRBJ2-2
CDR3: CASSLNSRSGNTIYF; DNA: TGTGCCAGCAGCCTAAACTCACGCTCTGGAAACACCATATATTTT; size: few; length: 15; V: TRBV6-5; D: -; J: TRBJ1-3
CDR3: CASSVGQLYEQYF; DNA: TGTGCCAGCAGCGTCGGACAGCTCTACGAGCAGTACTTC; size: -; length: 13; V: TRBV7-6; D: -; J: TRBJ2-7
CDR3: CASQHRESVNTEAFF; DNA: TGTGCCAGCCAACACAGGGAAAGTGTGAACACTGAAGCTTTCTTT; size: -; length: 15; V: TRBV19; D: -; J: TRBJ1-1
CDR3: CASSYFDGGAEAFF; DNA: TGTGCCAGCAGTTACTTCGACGGGGGGGCGGAAGCTTTCTTT; size: -; length: 14; V: TRBV6-5; D: -; J: TRBJ1-1
CDR3: CASRLTGSGNTIYF; DNA: TGTGCCAGCAGGTTGACCGGCTCTGGAAACACCATATATTTT; size: -; length: 14; V: TRBV2; D: -; J: TRBJ1-3
CDR3: CATSREEGLWGQVNTEAFF; DNA: TGTGCCACCAGCAGAGAGGAAGGACTCTGGGGACAGGTGAACACTGAAGCTTTCTTT; size: -; length: 19; V: TRBV15; D: TRBD1; J: TRBJ1-1
CDR3: CASSRTPGTSGSGEQFF; DNA: TGTGCCAGCAGCAGAACCCCCGGGACTAGCGGGTCGGGTGAGCAGTTCTTC; size: -; length: 17; V: TRBV3-1/TRBV3-2; D: TRBD2; J: TRBJ2-1
CDR3: CASSHLREDTEAFF; DNA: TGCGCCAGCAGCCACCTCAGGGAGGACACTGAAGCTTTCTTT; size: -; length: 14; V: TRBV4-1; D: -; J: TRBJ1-1
CDR3: CASSLDRGYGYTF; DNA: TGTGCCAGCAGTTTAGATAGGGGCTATGGCTACACCTTC; size: -; length: 13; V: TRBV12-3/TRBV12-4; D: -; J: TRBJ1-2
CDR3: CASRPGGNTIYF; DNA: TGTGCCAGCAGGCCCGGCGGAAACACCATATATTTT; size: -; length: 12; V: TRBV6-5; D: -; J: TRBJ1-3
CDR3: CASSYHGEQYF; DNA: TGTGCCAGCAGTTATCATGGGGAGCAGTACTTC; size: -; length: 11; V: TRBV6-2/TRBV6-3; D: -; J: TRBJ2-7
CDR3: CASSFPRDDTGELFF; DNA: TGCGCCAGCAGCTTCCCCAGGGACGATACCGGGGAGCTGTTTTTT; size: -; length: 15; V: TRBV5-1; D: -; J: TRBJ2-2
CDR3: CASSPPVEGLMDGYTF; DNA: TGTGCCAGCTCACCACCGGTTGAGGGTTTAATGGATGGCTACACCTTC; size: -; length: 16; V: TRBV18; D: -; J: TRBJ1-2
CDR3: CASSQGVAGGLTDTQYF; DNA: TGTGCCAGCAGCCAAGGGGTAGCGGGGGGGCTCACAGATACGCAGTATTTT; size: -; length: 17; V: TRBV4-2; D: TRBD2; J: TRBJ2-3
CDR3: CASSLDLVSGGELFF; DNA: TGTGCCAGCAGCTTGGATCTTGTTTCGGGCGGGGAGCTGTTTTTT; size: -; length: 15; V: TRBV5-4; D: -; J: TRBJ2-2
CDR3: CSATPRWGRFF; DNA: TGCAGTGCTACCCCCCGATGGGGGCGGTTCTTC; size: -; length: 11; V: TRBV20-1; D: -; J: TRBJ2-1
CDR3: CASSPQGPNSPLHF; DNA: TGTGCCAGCAGCCCTCAGGGCCCTAATTCACCCCTCCACTTT; size: -; length: 14; V: TRBV3-1/TRBV3-2; D: -; J: TRBJ1-6